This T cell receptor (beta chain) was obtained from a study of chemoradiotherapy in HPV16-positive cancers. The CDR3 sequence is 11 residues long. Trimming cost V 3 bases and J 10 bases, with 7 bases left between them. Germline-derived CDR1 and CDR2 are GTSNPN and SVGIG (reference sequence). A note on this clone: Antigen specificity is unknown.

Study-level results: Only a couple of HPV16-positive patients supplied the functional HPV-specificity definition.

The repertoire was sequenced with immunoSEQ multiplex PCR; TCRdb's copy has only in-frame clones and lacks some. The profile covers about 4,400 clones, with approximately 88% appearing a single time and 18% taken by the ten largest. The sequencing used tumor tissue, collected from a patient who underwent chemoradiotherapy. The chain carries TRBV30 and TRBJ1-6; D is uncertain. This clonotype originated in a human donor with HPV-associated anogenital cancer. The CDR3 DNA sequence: TGTGCCTGGAGAGAGAAGTCACCCCTCCACTTT. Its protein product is CAWREKSPLHF.